One sample yielded the 2 T cell receptor beta chains listed below, sequenced in a study of T cells in Graves' hyperthyroidism and ophthalmopathy. RNA transcripts gave rise to amplified TCR beta CDR3 regions. HTBI primers drove first-round RT-PCR of the TCR CDR3. TCRdb re-derived calls from the multiplex PCR reads in MiXCR, one entry per CDR3 protein. There are about 540,000 distinct CDR3 sequences in the sample; 46% occur only once, and around 7.7% lies in the top ten. What was sequenced was peripheral blood or thyroid tissue (not recorded which). The source is a woman between 18 and 29 years old with Graves' hyperthyroidism.

The chain has TRBV12-3 or TRBV12-4 and TRBJ1-6; 12 nucleotides line up with TRBD1. The CDR3 sequence is 15 residues long. V was pared by 6 bases and J by 8 bases, with 5 bases of the junction left unmatched. CDR3 loop: CASSGTGGLDSPLHF. The CDR3 nucleotides are TGTGCCAGCAGCGGGACAGGGGGCCTCGATTCACCCCTCCACTTT.

This clonotype appeared many times. The J gene is TRBJ1-5, the V gene TRBV10-3, with 7 bases matching TRBD1. The V gene end was trimmed by 4 bases and the J gene end by 2 bases; junction bases not matched to a gene: 5. This CDR3 comprises 15 residues. The germline V gene has CDR1 ENHRY and CDR2 SYGVKD. The CDR3 reads CAISGGGGGNQPQHF. The CDR3 DNA is TGTGCCATCAGTGGGGGAGGGGGCGGCAATCAGCCCCAGCATTTT.